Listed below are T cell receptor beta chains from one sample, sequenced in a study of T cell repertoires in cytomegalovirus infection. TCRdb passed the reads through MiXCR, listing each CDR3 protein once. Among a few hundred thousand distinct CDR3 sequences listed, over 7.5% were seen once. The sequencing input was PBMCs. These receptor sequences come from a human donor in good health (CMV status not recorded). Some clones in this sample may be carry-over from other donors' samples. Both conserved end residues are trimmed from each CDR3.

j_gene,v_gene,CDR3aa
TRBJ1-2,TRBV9,ASSPWGEPGYT
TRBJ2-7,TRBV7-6,ASSRTSNYEQY
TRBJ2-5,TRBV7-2,ASSLDRGAETQY
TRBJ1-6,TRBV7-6,ASSPKRAESSYNSPLH
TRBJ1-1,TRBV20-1,SASKGANTEAF
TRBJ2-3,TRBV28,ASRQLWADTQY
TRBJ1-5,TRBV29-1,SVEQSANQPQH
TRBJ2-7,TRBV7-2,ASSFPNFSTGRSYEQY
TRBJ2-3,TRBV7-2,ASFRWRGRDTQY
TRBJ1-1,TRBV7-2,ASSPVANTEAF
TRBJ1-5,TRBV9,ASSQHGLRWSQH
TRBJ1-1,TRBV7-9,ASSIPGQSNEAF
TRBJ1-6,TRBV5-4,ASSSFTRRGSPLH
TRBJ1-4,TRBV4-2,ASSQAIQGPTNEKLF
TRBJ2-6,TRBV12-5,ASGNPGSGANVLT
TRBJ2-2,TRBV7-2,ASTQQGKSAAGELF
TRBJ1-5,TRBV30,AWAGGDNQPQH
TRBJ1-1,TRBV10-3,AISENSGGNTEAF
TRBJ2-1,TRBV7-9,ASSLPGAPSNEQF
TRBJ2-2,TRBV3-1,ASSQDWTSGTNTGELF
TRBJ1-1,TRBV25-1,ASSSRGRITEAF
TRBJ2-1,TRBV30,AWRGGGGSKF
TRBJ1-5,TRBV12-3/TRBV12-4,ASSRDRLNQPQH
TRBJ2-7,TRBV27,ASSLGLADEQY
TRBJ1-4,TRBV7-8,ASSLQRTNEKLF
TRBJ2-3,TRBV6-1,ASSAGTLSTDTQY
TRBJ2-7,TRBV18,ASSRPGSNEQY
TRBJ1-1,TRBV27,ASATGVESF